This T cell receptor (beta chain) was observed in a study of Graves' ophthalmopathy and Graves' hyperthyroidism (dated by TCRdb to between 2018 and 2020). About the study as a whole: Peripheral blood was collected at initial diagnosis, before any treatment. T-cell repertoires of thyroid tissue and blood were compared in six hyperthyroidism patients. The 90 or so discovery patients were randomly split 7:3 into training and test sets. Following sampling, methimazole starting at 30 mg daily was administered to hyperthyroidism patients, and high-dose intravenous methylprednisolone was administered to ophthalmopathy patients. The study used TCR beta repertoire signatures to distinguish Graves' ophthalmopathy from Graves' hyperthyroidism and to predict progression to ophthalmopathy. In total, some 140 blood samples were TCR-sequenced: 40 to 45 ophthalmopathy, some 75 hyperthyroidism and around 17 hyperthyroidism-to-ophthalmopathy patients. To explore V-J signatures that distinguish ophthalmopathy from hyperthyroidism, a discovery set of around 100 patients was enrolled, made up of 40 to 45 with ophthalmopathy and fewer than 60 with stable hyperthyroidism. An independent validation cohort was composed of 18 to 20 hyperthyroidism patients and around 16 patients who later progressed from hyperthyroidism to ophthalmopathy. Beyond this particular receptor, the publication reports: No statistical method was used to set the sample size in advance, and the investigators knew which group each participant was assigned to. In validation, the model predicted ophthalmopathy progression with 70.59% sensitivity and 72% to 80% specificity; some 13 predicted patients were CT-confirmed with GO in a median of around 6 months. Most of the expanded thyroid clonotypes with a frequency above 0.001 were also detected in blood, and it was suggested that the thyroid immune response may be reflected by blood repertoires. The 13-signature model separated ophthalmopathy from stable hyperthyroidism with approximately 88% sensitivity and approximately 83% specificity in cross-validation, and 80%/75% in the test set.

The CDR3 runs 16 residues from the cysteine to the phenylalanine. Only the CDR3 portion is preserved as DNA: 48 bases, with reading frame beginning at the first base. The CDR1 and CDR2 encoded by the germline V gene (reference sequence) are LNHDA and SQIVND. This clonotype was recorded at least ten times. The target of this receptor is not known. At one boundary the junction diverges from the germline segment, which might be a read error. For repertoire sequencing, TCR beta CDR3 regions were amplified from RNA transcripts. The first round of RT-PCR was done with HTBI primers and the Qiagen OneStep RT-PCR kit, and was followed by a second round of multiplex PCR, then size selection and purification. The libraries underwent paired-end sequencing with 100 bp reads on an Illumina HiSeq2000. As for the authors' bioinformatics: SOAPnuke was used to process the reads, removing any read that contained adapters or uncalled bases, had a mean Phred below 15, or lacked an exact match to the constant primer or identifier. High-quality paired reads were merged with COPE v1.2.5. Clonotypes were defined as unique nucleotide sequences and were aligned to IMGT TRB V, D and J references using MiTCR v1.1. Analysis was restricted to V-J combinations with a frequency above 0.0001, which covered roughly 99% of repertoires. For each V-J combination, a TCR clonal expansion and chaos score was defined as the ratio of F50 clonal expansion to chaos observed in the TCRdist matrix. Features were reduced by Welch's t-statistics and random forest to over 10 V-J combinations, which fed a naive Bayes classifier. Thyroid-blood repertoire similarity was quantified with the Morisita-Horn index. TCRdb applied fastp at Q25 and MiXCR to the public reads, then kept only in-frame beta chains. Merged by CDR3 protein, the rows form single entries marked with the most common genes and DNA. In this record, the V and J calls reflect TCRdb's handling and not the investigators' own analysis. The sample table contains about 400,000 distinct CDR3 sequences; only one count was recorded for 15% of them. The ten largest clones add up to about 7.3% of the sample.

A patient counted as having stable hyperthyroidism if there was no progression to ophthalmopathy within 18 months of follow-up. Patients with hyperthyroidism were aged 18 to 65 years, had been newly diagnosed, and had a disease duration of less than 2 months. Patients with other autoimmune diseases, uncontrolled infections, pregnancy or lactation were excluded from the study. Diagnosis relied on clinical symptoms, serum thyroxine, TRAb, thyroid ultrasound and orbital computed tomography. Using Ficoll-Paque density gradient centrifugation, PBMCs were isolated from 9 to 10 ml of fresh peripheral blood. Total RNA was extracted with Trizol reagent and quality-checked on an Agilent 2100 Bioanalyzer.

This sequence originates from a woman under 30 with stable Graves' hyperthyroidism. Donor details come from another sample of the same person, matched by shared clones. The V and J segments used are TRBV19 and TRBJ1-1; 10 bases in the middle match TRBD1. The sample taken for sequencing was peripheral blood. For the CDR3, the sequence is CASTYWTRPGQGNMIF. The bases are TGTGCCAGTACCTATTGGACCCGACCGGGACAGGGGAATATGATCTTT.